This T cell receptor (beta chain) appears in the sequencing data of a study of blood T cell repertoires in COVID-19. Background on the study: COVID-19 samples, acute and convalescent, were from the United States, Italy and Spain. T cells, B-cell-depleted T cells, or PBMCs supplied cDNA or gDNA.

J was trimmed by 2 bases and V by 2 bases; bases with no gene match: 4. CDR3 length: 16 residues. Germline CDR1 is SGHAT and CDR2 is FQNNGV. Per the original data handling: Counts of nucleated cells, estimated from reference gene primer amplification, were obtained. Only in-frame clones appear in the TCRdb table, and some are missing; sequencing was by immunoSEQ multiplex PCR. The V and J calls and the clone size are those of that table, but D and trimming were determined from the DNA. The sample holds about 69,000 clones, roughly 80% seen once. The clonotype originates from an elderly woman with acute or convalescent COVID-19. The sequenced sample consisted of peripheral blood. V gene TRBV11-2 combines with J gene TRBJ2-3; 10 bases agree with TRBD1. This CDR3 is CASSLKGTGDTDTQYF. CDR3 coding DNA: TGTGCCAGCAGCTTAAAGGGGACAGGGGACACAGATACGCAGTATTTT.